The entry below describes one T cell receptor (beta chain). This sample stems from a study of blood T cell repertoires in COVID-19. J gave up 1 base and V 6 bases, and 4 bases lay outside the gene matches. Germline V gene data show CDR1 as LGHDT and CDR2 as YNNKEL (reference sequence). CDR3 length equals 14 residues. In the original workflow: Amplifying reference gene primers gave estimates of nucleated cell counts. This table comes from immunoSEQ multiplex PCR, and its TCRdb copy is limited to in-frame clones, with some not included. V and J calls plus clone size are reproduced from that table; the DNA served to infer D and trimming. The sample includes roughly 140,000 clones, over 75% of them seen just once.

The rearrangement joins TRBV3-1 (or the pseudogene TRBV3-2) to TRBJ1-1, with 8 bases that match TRBD1. The receptor was derived from a woman between 45 and 60 years old with acute or convalescent COVID-19. The sequenced sample was peripheral blood. The CDR3 DNA reads TGTGCCAGCAGATACAGGGGGGCGAACACTGAAGCTTTCTTT. It is translated as CASRYRGANTEAFF.